The 22 T cell receptor beta chains presented below share a single source sample, sequenced in a study of blood T cell repertoires in COVID-19. The method was immunoSEQ multiplex PCR; TCRdb's version includes in-frame clones alone and lacks a portion of them. The table lists 58,000 or so clones, around 81% of them singletons. The sample taken for sequencing was peripheral blood. The receptors shown here come from a human donor in a cohort sampled during active COVID-19.

The J gene is TRBJ1-2, the V gene TRBV5-6, with no clear D. The CDR3 is 13 amino acids. The V and J ends lost 0 bases and 5 bases respectively, with 8 bases between them. Germline CDR1 reads SGHDT; CDR2 reads YYEEEE. The CDR3 DNA is TGTGCCAGCAGCTTGGGGGCGGGGTATGGCTACACCTTC. Its translation is CASSLGAGYGYTF.

This clone appeared a single time. The rearrangement links TRBV6-2 or TRBV6-3 to TRBJ2-7; 12 bases line up with TRBD1. This CDR3 has 17 amino acids. The germline V gene has CDR1 MNHEY and CDR2 SVGEGT. V was pared by 5 bases and J by 6 bases, with 14 bases of the junction left unmatched. CDR3 bases: TGTGCCAGCAGTCACCCGGGACAGGGGGCCCGGCGGGGCGAGCAGTACTTC. Translated: CASSHPGQGARRGEQYF.

This clone has just a few counts. V and J are TRBV27 and TRBJ2-7; perhaps TRBD2 as D (5 bases). Germline assignment: CDR1 MNHEY and CDR2 SMNVEV (reference sequence). V was pared by 5 bases and J by 3 bases, with 17 bases between. The CDR3 consists of 15 residues. As DNA, the CDR3 is TGTGCCAGCAGTGCCCCGGGATCTCCCCTCTACGAGCAGTACTTC. Its translation is CASSAPGSPLYEQYF.

The chain links TRBV28 to TRBJ1-3; no definite D call. The V gene lost 3 bases and the J gene lost 0 bases, with 3 bases spanning the gap. CDR1 and CDR2 (germline): MDHEN, SYDVKM. The CDR3 extends over 13 amino acids. The chain's CDR3 is CASSFISGNTIYF. The CDR3 DNA reads TGTGCCAGCAGTTTCATCTCTGGAAACACCATATATTTT.

The chain carries TRBV6-1 and TRBJ1-6; D not certain. Germline loops: CDR1 MNHNS, CDR2 SASEGT. V lost 1 base and J lost 2, with 9 bases in between. This CDR3 has 16 residues. The CDR3 sequence: CASSEVVSPYNSPLHF. DNA of the CDR3: TGTGCCAGCAGTGAAGTGGTGAGCCCCTATAATTCACCCCTCCACTTT.

V gene TRBV4-1 combines with J gene TRBJ2-7, with 9 bases fitting TRBD2. The J segment lost 5 bases and the V segment lost 4 bases, leaving 6 bases of the junction unmatched. The CDR3 loop spans 14 amino acids. Germline V gives CDR1 MGHRA, CDR2 YSYEKL. DNA of the CDR3: TGCGCCAGCAGCCTAGCGGGAGCTACCAACGAGCAGTACTTC. Residues: CASSLAGATNEQYF.

In this sample, this clone turned up once. This sequence joins TRBV5-1 and TRBJ1-1, with a possible D match to TRBD1 (6 bases). The CDR3 totals 16 residues. V was pared by 4 bases and J by 0 bases, with 16 bases between. Germline lookup yields CDR1 SGHRS and CDR2 YFSETQ. The chain's CDR3 is CASSLDRLAMNTEAFF. In DNA, the CDR3 is TGCGCCAGCAGCCTCGACAGGTTAGCTATGAACACTGAAGCTTTCTTT.

The genes are TRBV7-9 and TRBJ2-7; TRBD2 matches at 8 bases. The CDR3 consists of 17 residues. The V segment lost 2 bases and the J segment 3 bases; nucleotides outside the gene matches: 12. CDR1 is SEHNR and CDR2 is FQNEAQ in the germline V gene (reference sequence). CDR3 loop: CASSLPPHKSGSYEQYF. CDR3 in DNA: TGTGCCAGCAGCTTACCCCCCCACAAGAGCGGGAGCTACGAGCAGTACTTC.

The J gene is TRBJ2-7, the V gene TRBV3-1 (or the pseudogene TRBV3-2); tentatively, D is TRBD2 (6 bases). V was trimmed by 3 bases and J by 12 bases, leaving 15 bases between them. CDR3 size: 12 residues. The germline V gene has CDR1 LGHDT and CDR2 YNNKEL (reference sequence). CDR3 region: CASSQGRLGWYF. The CDR3 nucleotides are TGTGCCAGCAGCCAGGGTAGACTAGGGTGGTACTTC.

This clone was counted between two and nine times. This rearrangement joins TRBV19 to TRBJ2-1; possibly TRBD2 for D (6 bases). CDR1 is LNHDA, CDR2 SQIVND, per germline (reference sequence). V shed 6 bases and J shed 8 bases, with 17 bases lying between them. This CDR3 comprises 14 residues. This chain's CDR3 is CASSRDSPWDEQFF. The CDR3 coding sequence is TGTGCCAGTAGCAGGGACTCGCCTTGGGATGAGCAGTTCTTC.

The gene calls are TRBV5-1 and TRBJ1-1; a possible D gene is TRBD1 (6 bases). The CDR3 is 16 amino acids. Germline V gene sequence: CDR1 SGHRS, CDR2 YFSETQ. V lost 0 bases to trimming and J lost 4 bases, with 16 bases between them. The CDR3 DNA is TGCGCCAGCAGCTTGGCCAGTGGGGGCCGGAGCACTGAAGCTTTCTTT. Translated: CASSLASGGRSTEAFF.

This sequence joins TRBV27 and TRBJ1-2; D possibly corresponds to TRBD1 (6 bases). This CDR3 spans 12 amino acids. Germline assignment: CDR1 MNHEY and CDR2 SMNVEV (reference sequence). Trimming stripped 4 bases from V and 7 bases from J, with 10 bases between. CDR3 protein: CASSSRGFGYTF. In nucleotides, the CDR3 is TGTGCCAGCAGTTCCAGGGGTTTTGGCTACACCTTC.

V and J are TRBV9 and TRBJ1-5; 8 bases are shared with TRBD1. Germline-derived CDR1 and CDR2 are SGDLS and YYNGEE. J gave up 2 bases and V 2 bases, and 3 bases lay outside the gene matches. This CDR3 is 15 amino acids long. CDR3 loop: CASSVTGAGNQPQHF. The CDR3 coding sequence is TGTGCCAGCAGCGTGACAGGGGCGGGCAATCAGCCCCAGCATTTT.

The chain joins TRBV30 to TRBJ2-7; the D is unclear. V was trimmed by 0 bases and J by 6 bases, leaving 15 bases between them. Germline lookup yields CDR1 GTSNPN and CDR2 SVGIG (reference sequence). CDR3 length: 14 residues. In nucleotides, the CDR3 is TGTGCCTGGAGTGTACTTCCACGCTTCGGCGAGCAGTACTTC. As protein: CAWSVLPRFGEQYF. Variable domain in full (rest from reference TRBV30 and TRBJ2-7): SQTIHQWPATLVQPVGSPLSLECTVEGTSNPNLYWYRQAAGRGLQLLFYSVGIGQISSEVPQNLSASRPQDRQFILSSKKLLLSDSGFYLCAWSVLPRFGEQYFGPGTRLTVT.

This clone has a single count. The V gene is TRBV4-3, the J gene TRBJ1-4; 7 bases match TRBD1. CDR1 LGHNA and CDR2 YSLEER come from the germline V gene. The CDR3 has 17 residues. The ends lost 0 bases at V and 6 bases at J; junction bases unmatched: 10. The CDR3 sequence is CASSQEPQGFGDEKLFF. CDR3 in DNA: TGCGCCAGCAGCCAAGAACCACAGGGGTTCGGAGATGAAAAACTGTTTTTT.

This clone was observed once. This rearrangement joins TRBV21-1 to TRBJ1-2; no check of the table's D call, TRBD1, against the DNA was made. TRBV21-1 is reported as a pseudogene. The CDR3 loop spans 14 amino acids. CDR3 bases: TGTGCCAGCAGCACGGACAGGGTTTTCGATGGCTACACCTTC. It codes for CASSTDRVFDGYTF.

V usage is TRBV9 and J usage is TRBJ2-5, with 7 bases lining up with TRBD2. The CDR3 contains 15 residues. The V segment lost 2 bases and the J segment 6 bases; nucleotides outside the gene matches: 10. Germline V CDR1 and CDR2: SGDLS, YYNGEE. DNA of the CDR3: TGTGCCAGCAGCGTTAACGGGGGGAGTCCGAAGACCCAGTACTTC. Amino acids: CASSVNGGSPKTQYF.

The rearrangement joins TRBV28 to TRBJ2-2, with 15 bases lining up with TRBD2. CDR3 length: 19 residues. V gave up 5 bases and J gave up 0 bases; unmatched junction bases: 7. Per the germline V gene, CDR1 is MDHEN and CDR2 is SYDVKM. CDR3 amino acids: CASSRGLAGGPANTGELFF. Written as DNA, the CDR3 is TGTGCCAGCAGTAGGGGACTAGCGGGAGGACCCGCGAACACCGGGGAGCTGTTTTTT. Variable domain in full (rest from reference TRBV28 and TRBJ2-2): DVKVTQSSRYLVKRTGEKVFLECVQDMDHENMFWYRQDPGLGLRLIYFSYDVKMKEKGDIPEGYSVSREKKERFSLILESASTNQTSMYLCASSRGLAGGPANTGELFFGEGSRLTVL.

This clone ranks as medium-sized. In DNA form, the CDR3 reads TGTGCCAGCAGTCCACAGGAGAACACTGAAGCTTTCTTT. It yields the protein CASSPQENTEAFF. This rearrangement joins TRBV6-2 or TRBV6-3 to TRBJ1-1, with a weak D call TRBD1 (5 bases). This CDR3 contains 13 residues. Germline V gene sequence: CDR1 MNHEY, CDR2 SVGEGT. Trimming took 5 bases from V and 1 from J, leaving 8 bases between them.

The CDR3 loop reads CASCEPTGYEQYF. The CDR3 DNA reads TGTGCCAGCTGTGAGCCCACCGGTTACGAGCAGTACTTC. The V gene is TRBV28, the J gene TRBJ2-7; D remains unclear. The germline CDR1 and CDR2 sequences are MDHEN and SYDVKM. The CDR3 sequence is 13 residues long. Deletions cut 8 bases from V and 4 bases from J, with 15 bases between.

There are a few counts of this clone. The chain uses TRBV2 and TRBJ2-7, with D perhaps matching TRBD1 (5 bases). Germline V CDR1 and CDR2: SNHLY, FYNNEI. This CDR3 is 13 amino acids long. Trimming shortened V by 0 bases and J by 6 bases, and 9 bases separated the two germline ends. The CDR3 DNA reads as TGTGCCAGCAGTGAAGCCGACAGACGCGAGCAGTACTTC. Residues: CASSEADRREQYF. Full variable domain (rest looked up from reference TRBV2 and TRBJ2-7): EPEVTQTPSHQVTQMGQEVILRCVPISNHLYFYWYRQILGQKVEFLVSFYNNEISEKSEIFDDQFSVERPDGSNFTLKIRSTKLEDSAMYFCASSEADRREQYFGPGTRLTVT.

The chain uses TRBV2 and TRBJ2-7; 8 bases are a match to TRBD1. The CDR3 consists of 14 residues. Losses at the gene ends were 5 bases for V and 3 bases for J; bases not matched to a gene: 6. The germline V gene has CDR1 SNHLY and CDR2 FYNNEI. CDR3 bases: TGTGCCAGCAGTTTAGACAGGGGATTCTACGAGCAGTACTTC. Amino acid sequence: CASSLDRGFYEQYF.